Below are 23 T cell receptor beta chains sequenced from a single sample in a study of blood T cell repertoires in COVID-19. The protocol was immunoSEQ multiplex PCR, while the TCRdb copy is restricted to in-frame clones and leaves out a portion. The repertoire holds around 310,000 clones, 90% seen once, with about 6.8% in the top ten. Sequenced: peripheral blood. Receptor source: a woman in her twenties or thirties with COVID-19, enrolled during active disease.

The chain recombines TRBV7-3 with TRBJ2-1; 10 nucleotides align to TRBD2. The CDR3 contains 15 residues. Losses at the gene ends were 2 bases for V and 2 bases for J; bases not matched to a gene: 0. Per germline, CDR1 SGHTA and CDR2 FQGTGA. CDR3 coding DNA: TGTGCCAGCAGCTTACTAGCGGGGGCCTACAATGAGCAGTTCTTC. It is translated as CASSLLAGAYNEQFF.

The chain couples TRBV6-5 to TRBJ2-7, with 10 positions matching TRBD2. V dropped 11 bases and J dropped 6; count of bases not matched to a gene: 10. The CDR3 runs 13 residues. Germline V gives CDR1 MNHEY, CDR2 SVGAGI. CDR3 nucleotides: TGTGCCGCCCATAGCGGGAGGAGCGCCGAGCAGTACTTC. Encoded protein: CAAHSGRSAEQYF.

The chain is built from TRBV30 and TRBJ2-7, with 11 bases aligning to TRBD2. Germline CDR1 and CDR2: GTSNPN and SVGIG (reference sequence). The CDR3 loop spans 14 amino acids. The V gene end was trimmed by 0 bases and the J gene end by 10 bases; junction bases not matched to a gene: 8. The CDR3 reads CAWSVRLAGKDQYF. The CDR3 DNA follows: TGTGCCTGGAGTGTAAGACTAGCGGGAAAGGACCAGTACTTC.

The chain employs TRBV15 and TRBJ2-2, with D perhaps matching TRBD2 (6 bases). With 4 bases removed from V and 1 base from J, the gap between germline ends came to 7 bases. CDR3 size: 14 residues. The germline V gene has CDR1 LNHNV and CDR2 YYDKDF (reference sequence). The CDR3 here is CATSKRVNTGELFF. DNA for the CDR3: TGTGCCACCAGCAAGCGGGTGAACACCGGGGAGCTGTTTTTT.

The chain employs TRBV24-1 and TRBJ2-2, with D unresolved. Germline-derived CDR1 and CDR2 are KGHDR and SFDVKD. CDR3 length: 15 amino acids. With 4 bases removed from V and 4 bases from J, the gap between germline ends came to 12 bases. CDR3 protein: CATSDPEFFTGELFF. The CDR3 nucleotides read TGTGCCACCAGTGACCCTGAGTTTTTCACCGGGGAGCTGTTTTTT.

The chain has TRBV5-6 and TRBJ2-2; 13 nucleotides line up with TRBD2. CDR1 SGHDT and CDR2 YYEEEE come from the germline V gene. V was pared by 4 bases and J by 1 base, with 4 bases of the junction left unmatched. This CDR3 comprises 17 residues. This CDR3 is CASSPGLAGKNTGELFF. The CDR3 coding sequence is TGTGCCAGCAGCCCGGGACTAGCGGGGAAGAACACCGGGGAGCTGTTTTTT.

This chain uses TRBV2 with TRBJ1-5, with D unresolved. V was clipped by 9 bases and J by 4 bases, with 16 bases between them. The CDR3 covers 14 residues. Germline V gene sequence: CDR1 SNHLY, CDR2 FYNNEI. As DNA, the CDR3 is TGTGCCAGTTGGGTCGGGGTTTGGAATCAGCCCCAGCATTTT. Its translation: CASWVGVWNQPQHF.

The chain links TRBV12-5 to TRBJ2-2, with D possibly TRBD1 on 6 matching bases. V was pared by 0 bases and J by 1 base, with 6 bases between. Germline CDR1 LGHNT, CDR2 FRNRAP. This CDR3 region has 15 residues. As DNA, the CDR3 is TGTGCTAGTGGTTTGGTACAGGGGAACACCGGGGAGCTGTTTTTT. This gives the protein CASGLVQGNTGELFF.

Written as DNA, the CDR3 is TGCGCCAGCAGCCAGGAGGGGCTCCAGCCCCAGCATTTT. Its translation: CASSQEGLQPQHF. The rearrangement uses TRBV4-1 and TRBJ1-5; a weak D match, TRBD1 (5 bases). The CDR3 sequence is 13 residues long. The germline V gene encodes CDR1 MGHRA and CDR2 YSYEKL. V was cut by 3 bases and J by 7 bases, with 10 bases left in between.

This clone was seen only once. The chain links TRBV2 to TRBJ2-5; TRBD1 aligns across 9 bases. With 6 bases clipped from V and 3 bases from J, the junction kept 8 bases outside the gene matches. Germline V gene lookup returns CDR1 SNHLY and CDR2 FYNNEI. The CDR3 is 15 residues long. The CDR3 DNA is TGTGCCAGCAGAAGACCTGGACAGGGGAAAGAGACCCAGTACTTC. This gives the protein CASRRPGQGKETQYF.

This sequence joins TRBV5-1 and TRBJ1-5, with 8 positions matching TRBD1. Germline trimming cut 2 bases from V and 7 bases from J; bases unmatched to any gene: 8. Per the germline V gene, CDR1 is SGHRS and CDR2 is YFSETQ. The CDR3 has 15 residues. Here the CDR3 DNA reads TGCGCCAGCAGCTTAGGACAGGGTTCCACCCAGCCCCAGCATTTT. It translates to CASSLGQGSTQPQHF.

The genes are TRBV5-4 and TRBJ1-1; 11 positions agree with TRBD1. The V gene's germline CDR1 is SGHNT and CDR2 YYREEE (reference sequence). With 0 bases clipped from V and 4 bases from J, the junction kept 2 bases outside the gene matches. The CDR3 contains 15 residues. The CDR3 DNA reads as TGTGCCAGCAGCTTGGTAGGGACAGGGGGCACTGAAGCTTTCTTT. It encodes CASSLVGTGGTEAFF.

V gene TRBV11-3 combines with J gene TRBJ2-2, with a tentative D call TRBD2 (5 bases). V was cut by 1 base and J by 0 bases, with 6 bases left in between. The CDR3 consists of 15 residues. Per the germline V gene, CDR1 is SGHNT and CDR2 is YENEEA. The CDR3 DNA follows: TGTGCCAGCAGCTTAGCCGGGACGAACACCGGGGAGCTGTTTTTT. As protein: CASSLAGTNTGELFF.

V is TRBV30 and J is TRBJ2-7, with D perhaps TRBD1 (5 bases). Trimming cost V 6 bases and J 0 bases, with 9 bases left between them. This CDR3 spans 12 amino acids. Germline CDR1 GTSNPN, CDR2 SVGIG (reference sequence). As DNA, the CDR3 is TGTGCCTGTCAGGGTAACTCCTACGAGCAGTACTTC. This codes for CACQGNSYEQYF.

The CDR3, as DNA: TGTGCCAGCAGTGCCTCAGTAAACACTGAAGCTTTCTTT. Translated, it gives CASSASVNTEAFF. The chain recombines TRBV6-6 with TRBJ1-1; D is undetermined. The germline gives CDR1 MNHNY, CDR2 SVGAGI (reference sequence). This CDR3 is built from 13 residues. Trimming stripped 5 bases from V and 2 bases from J, with 9 bases between.

In this sample, this clone turned up a few times. The chain has TRBV24-1 and TRBJ1-5; the D is unclear. The CDR3 has 14 residues. CDR1 KGHDR and CDR2 SFDVKD come from the germline V gene. Trimming cost V 2 bases and J 6 bases, with 10 bases left between them. The CDR3 spells CATSDSAGFQPQHF. Written as DNA, the CDR3 is TGTGCCACCAGTGATTCGGCCGGGTTTCAGCCCCAGCATTTT.

The chain combines TRBV7-9 with TRBJ2-2; 13 positions agree with TRBD2. The CDR3 runs 17 residues. Germline CDR1 and CDR2: SEHNR and FQNEAQ (reference sequence). J gave up 2 bases and V 5 bases, and 5 bases lay outside the gene matches. In DNA, the CDR3 is TGTGCCAGCAGCGCCACTAGCGGGAGGGTAAACACCGGGGAGCTGTTTTTT. This encodes CASSATSGRVNTGELFF.

V and J are TRBV6-5 and TRBJ1-1; D gene unclear. With 6 bases removed from V and 1 base from J, the gap between germline ends came to 9 bases. CDR3 size: 13 residues. In germline, CDR1 is MNHEY, CDR2 SVGAGI. The CDR3 protein is CASRVNGNTEAFF. CDR3 in DNA: TGTGCCAGCAGGGTCAACGGGAACACTGAAGCTTTCTTT.

The CDR3 loop is CATKGEAETQYF. DNA for the CDR3: TGTGCCACCAAAGGGGAAGCGGAGACCCAGTACTTC. V usage is TRBV24-1 and J usage is TRBJ2-5, with a weak D call TRBD1 (5 bases). The V gene's germline CDR1 is KGHDR and CDR2 SFDVKD. Trimming removed 8 bases at V and 5 bases at J, with 11 bases between. This CDR3 has 12 residues.

The gene calls are TRBV5-1 and TRBJ2-1, with 9 positions matching TRBD2. Germline trimming cut 4 bases from V and 4 bases from J; bases unmatched to any gene: 6. The CDR3 consists of 15 residues. Germline CDR1 and CDR2: SGHRS and YFSETQ. The CDR3 DNA reads TGCGCCAGCAGCGTAGGGACTAGCTCATACAATGAGCAGTTCTTC. It encodes CASSVGTSSYNEQFF.

The chain carries TRBV6-5 and TRBJ2-3; D unclear. CDR3 length equals 11 residues. The germline CDR1 and CDR2 sequences are MNHEY and SVGAGI. With 8 bases removed from V and 4 bases from J, the gap between germline ends came to 7 bases. The CDR3 is CASAQADTQYF. The CDR3 DNA reads as TGTGCCAGCGCCCAGGCAGATACGCAGTATTTT.

The chain uses TRBV10-3 and TRBJ2-1; D not resolved. This CDR3 has 11 residues. V lost 3 bases and J 6 bases, leaving 3 bases between the germline ends. Germline V lookup: CDR1 ENHRY, CDR2 SYGVKD. The CDR3 nucleotides read TGTGCCATCAGTGACAGCAATGAGCAGTTCTTC. This gives the protein CAISDSNEQFF.

This chain uses TRBV5-1 with TRBJ2-1; tentatively, D is TRBD2 (5 bases). The germline V and J ends were trimmed by 3 bases and 7 bases, with 17 bases remaining between them. Per germline, CDR1 SGHRS and CDR2 YFSETQ. This CDR3 is built from 15 residues. This CDR3 reads CASSSAEGPENEQFF. The CDR3 nucleotides read TGCGCCAGCAGCTCAGCGGAAGGGCCGGAGAATGAGCAGTTCTTC. The variable domain in full, completed from reference TRBV5-1 and TRBJ2-1, reads KAGVTQTPRYLIKTRGQQVTLSCSPISGHRSVSWYQQTPGQGLQFLFEYFSETQRNKGNFPGRFSGRQFSNSRSEMNVSTLELGDSALYLCASSSAEGPENEQFFGPGTRLTVL.